This T cell receptor (beta chain) originates from a study of cytomegalovirus exposure and HLA in healthy donors. Study in general: Per a later analysis, the 666 first-cohort and 120 or so validation repertoires shared one platform.

TCRdb's table, derived via immunoSEQ multiplex PCR, lists solely in-frame clones and lacks some. The sample consists of 200,000 to 250,000 clones, around nine tenths of them appearing once. Regarding this clone: No antigen is known for it.

Points from the study as a whole: Cytomegalovirus association was listed for 170 or so TCR beta chains.

CDR1 is SQVTM, CDR2 ANQGSEA, per germline. With 4 bases removed from V and 5 bases from J, the gap between germline ends came to 8 bases. CDR3 length: 11 amino acids. The sequence came from a young woman in good health and CMV-seronegative. The sample comprised PBMCs. V and J are TRBV29-1 and TRBJ1-2; D remains ambiguous. The CDR3 here is CSVATQYGYTF. The CDR3 coding sequence is TGCAGCGTTGCTACCCAATATGGCTACACCTTC. The complete variable domain, with remaining parts taken from reference TRBV29-1 and TRBJ1-2, reads SAVISQKPSRDICQRGTSLTIQCQVDSQVTMMFWYRQQPGQSLTLIATANQGSEATYESGFVIDKFPISRPNLTFSTLTVSNMSPEDSSIYLCSVATQYGYTFGSGTRLTVV.